Each of the 30 T cell receptor beta chains below was sequenced from the same sample in a study of human T cells and chemical hapten exposure. A single record per CDR3 protein comes from TCRdb applying MiXCR to the RACE reads. The sample consists of fewer than 100,000 distinct CDR3 sequences, about 11% of them appearing once. Sample time point: patch test 1, 2 weeks after DPC sensitization. The treatment was: therapeutic diphenylcyclopropenone sensitization with weekly scalp DPC. This sample comprised whole blood, obtained in connection with sensitization to the hapten diphenylcyclopropenone (DPC). These receptors were taken from a woman in her sixties or seventies with alopecia areata. Some clones in this sample may be carry-over from other donors' samples.

This clonotype was seen many times. CDR3 coding DNA: TGTGCCAGCAGCTTCAACCGCGGCGGGTTCAGCTCCTACGAGCAGTACTTC. This translates into CASSFNRGGFSSYEQYF. The V gene is TRBV7-2, the J gene TRBJ2-7, with D perhaps matching TRBD2 (5 bases). CDR1 and CDR2 from the germline V gene are SGHTA and FQGNSA. This CDR3 contains 17 residues. V was trimmed by 3 bases and J by 0 bases, leaving 18 bases between them.

This clonotype was observed a few times. V is TRBV7-2 and J is TRBJ1-4, with D hard to call. The ends were cut back, 2 bases at V and 8 bases at J, with 9 bases in the middle. CDR1 SGHTA and CDR2 FQGNSA come from the germline V gene. CDR3 length: 13 residues. The CDR3 DNA follows: TGTGCCAGCAGCTTAAATACTAGGGAAAAACTGTTTTTT. It is translated as CASSLNTREKLFF.

This sequence joins TRBV29-1 and TRBJ1-1; no clear D. V was clipped by 7 bases and J by 7 bases, with 13 bases between them. Per germline, CDR1 SQVTM and CDR2 ANQGSEA. The CDR3 contains 11 residues. DNA for the CDR3: TGCAGCGCCGACGACCCCGATGAAGCTTTCTTT. Amino acid sequence: CSADDPDEAFF.

V and J are TRBV12-3 or TRBV12-4 and TRBJ2-3; no clear D gene. CDR3 length equals 15 residues. Trimming took off 2 bases at V and 6 bases at J, with 15 bases between the two ends. The CDR3 is CASSLSHPRRDTQYF. CDR3 nucleotides: TGTGCCAGCAGTTTAAGTCACCCGCGACGTGATACGCAGTATTTT.

This chain connects TRBV20-1 to TRBJ1-4; 7 bases line up with TRBD1. V trimming: 3 bases; J trimming: 7 bases; junction bases outside the gene matches: 5. The CDR3 loop spans 13 amino acids. Germline assignment: CDR1 DFQATT and CDR2 SNEGSKA (reference sequence). The DNA for the CDR3 is TGCAGTGCTAGTGAGGGGGCAATTGAAAAACTGTTTTTT. As protein: CSASEGAIEKLFF.

This clonotype was seen once. The rearrangement uses TRBV19 and TRBJ2-1, with 9 bases matching TRBD1. V dropped 8 bases and J dropped 0; count of bases not matched to a gene: 17. CDR3 length equals 19 residues. Looked up from germline, CDR1 is LNHDA and CDR2 is SQIVND (reference sequence). The CDR3 reads CASGAKGQGFFTSYNEQFF. Written as DNA, the CDR3 is TGTGCCAGTGGGGCCAAGGGACAGGGCTTCTTTACCTCCTACAATGAGCAGTTCTTC.

The V call is TRBV12-3 or TRBV12-4, the J call TRBJ1-2; 7 bases line up with TRBD1. Germline trimming cut 6 bases from V and 0 bases from J; bases unmatched to any gene: 7. This CDR3 has 15 amino acids. CDR3 sequence (DNA): TGTGCCAGCAGATCGACAGGGACCGCTAACTATGGCTACACCTTC. Its translation is CASRSTGTANYGYTF.

This clonotype has more than one count but fewer than ten. The chain employs TRBV18 and TRBJ1-4; D not certain. CDR1 is KGHSH, CDR2 LQKENI, per germline. The ends were cut back, 6 bases at V and 4 bases at J, with 15 bases in the middle. This CDR3 spans 15 amino acids. As DNA, the CDR3 is TGTGCCAGCTCGGGAGGCGTGCTAAGTAATGAAAAACTGTTTTTT. Its translation: CASSGGVLSNEKLFF.

This clonotype was seen a few times. The rearrangement joins TRBV30 to TRBJ1-5; possible D gene TRBD1, 5 bases. Per the germline V gene, CDR1 is GTSNPN and CDR2 is SVGIG (reference sequence). The CDR3 is 15 amino acids. The V gene lost 0 bases and the J gene lost 9 bases, with 18 bases spanning the gap. The DNA of the CDR3 is TGTGCCTGGAGTGTATCCCCAGAATCAGGGACGCCCCAGCATTTT. Residues: CAWSVSPESGTPQHF.

This clonotype has just a few counts. This chain connects TRBV9 to TRBJ1-2, with D maybe TRBD1 (5 bases). Trimming removed 5 bases at V and 5 bases at J, with 19 bases between. This CDR3 spans 15 amino acids. Germline loops: CDR1 SGDLS, CDR2 YYNGEE. The CDR3 is CASSAGTREKYGYTF. CDR3 DNA sequence: TGTGCCAGCAGTGCCGGGACCCGAGAGAAGTATGGCTACACCTTC. Full variable domain (outside the CDR3, taken from reference TRBV9 and TRBJ1-2): DSGVTQTPKHLITATGQRVTLRCSPRSGDLSVYWYQQSLDQGLQFLIQYYNGEERAKGNILERFSAQQFPDLHSELNLSSLELGDSALYFCASSAGTREKYGYTFGSGTRLTVV.

The chain joins TRBV5-1 to TRBJ2-2; 9 positions agree with TRBD2. The CDR3 sequence is 16 residues long. Germline assignment: CDR1 SGHRS and CDR2 YFSETQ. The ends lost 4 bases at V and 0 bases at J; junction bases unmatched: 4. The CDR3 DNA reads as TGCGCCAGCAGCATTAGCGGGGGAACGAACACCGGGGAGCTGTTTTTT. This encodes CASSISGGTNTGELFF. Combining the CDR3 with reference TRBV5-1 and TRBJ2-2 gives the whole variable domain KAGVTQTPRYLIKTRGQQVTLSCSPISGHRSVSWYQQTPGQGLQFLFEYFSETQRNKGNFPGRFSGRQFSNSRSEMNVSTLELGDSALYLCASSISGGTNTGELFFGEGSRLTVL.

This clonotype was observed at least ten times. J is TRBJ2-1 and V is TRBV4-1, with D possibly matching TRBD1 (6 bases). Germline CDR1 MGHRA, CDR2 YSYEKL. Trimming left V 3 bases short and J 8 bases short, with 11 bases between. CDR3 size: 13 residues. For the CDR3, the DNA is TGCGCCAGCAGCCAGCCCACAGGGCATGAGCAGTTCTTC. Encoded protein: CASSQPTGHEQFF.

This clonotype came up many times. This chain joins TRBV27 and TRBJ2-7; D is perhaps TRBD1 (6 bases). The CDR3 runs to 14 residues. The germline V and J ends were trimmed by 5 bases and 0 bases, with 11 bases remaining between them. Germline V CDR1 and CDR2: MNHEY, SMNVEV (reference sequence). The CDR3 spells CASSTRDNSYEQYF. The DNA of the CDR3 is TGTGCCAGCAGTACCCGGGACAACTCCTACGAGCAGTACTTC.

This clonotype was detected only a few times. The V call is TRBV5-1, the J call TRBJ2-7, with a weak D call TRBD1 (5 bases). From germline, CDR1 is SGHRS and CDR2 YFSETQ. The CDR3 length is 13 residues. Trimming removed 4 bases from V and 6 bases from J, with 14 bases in between. CDR3 region: CASSPGAGVEQYF. CDR3 in DNA: TGCGCCAGCAGCCCTGGGGCTGGGGTCGAGCAGTACTTC.

The rearrangement uses TRBV7-6 and TRBJ2-2; D is ambiguous. The CDR3 has 12 residues. Trimming shortened V by 5 bases and J by 1 base, and 2 bases separated the two germline ends. Germline loops: CDR1 SGHVS, CDR2 FNYEAQ. This CDR3 is CASSENTGELFF. DNA for the CDR3: TGTGCCAGCAGCGAGAACACCGGGGAGCTGTTTTTT.

Many counts were recorded for this clonotype. V gene TRBV3-1 combines with J gene TRBJ1-1, with D possibly being TRBD1 (6 bases). Germline lookup yields CDR1 LGHDT and CDR2 YNNKEL (reference sequence). The CDR3 has 16 residues. Trimming cost V 1 base and J 11 bases, with 23 bases left between them. The CDR3 DNA reads as TGTGCCAGCAGCCAAGGCCCCCTACAGGGTAGTAGTTCTGCTTTCTTT. As protein: CASSQGPLQGSSSAFF.

This clonotype occurred a few times. The chain joins TRBV5-4 to TRBJ2-3; 8 nucleotides align to TRBD2. With V trimmed by 0 bases and J by 0 bases, 9 bases remained unmatched. The CDR3 runs to 18 residues. Per germline, CDR1 SGHNT and CDR2 YYREEE (reference sequence). CDR3 DNA sequence: TGTGCCAGCAGCTTGGCCAAAGGTAGCGGGGATAGCACAGATACGCAGTATTTT. Residues: CASSLAKGSGDSTDTQYF.

This clonotype was counted at least ten times. The CDR3 protein is CASSLAGAPPETQYF. Here the CDR3 DNA reads TGTGCCAGCAGCTTAGCGGGGGCCCCGCCAGAGACCCAGTACTTC. This chain uses TRBV13 with TRBJ2-5, with D perhaps being TRBD1 or TRBD2 (6 bases each). Looked up from germline, CDR1 is PRHDT and CDR2 is FYEKMQ (reference sequence). This CDR3 is 15 amino acids long. Trimming pared 1 base from V and 4 bases from J, leaving 13 bases between.

This clonotype has ten or more counts. This rearrangement joins TRBV20-1 to TRBJ1-5; unclear D gene. Germline CDR1 and CDR2: DFQATT and SNEGSKA (reference sequence). The length of the CDR3 is 13 residues. Trimming pared 6 bases from V and 3 bases from J, leaving 12 bases between. CDR3 bases: TGCAGTGCCATAGGGAATCACAATCAGCCCCAGCATTTT. Its protein product is CSAIGNHNQPQHF.

By share, this clonotype ranks as medium-sized. The rearrangement links TRBV7-6 to TRBJ2-5; D gene ambiguous. Germline V lookup: CDR1 SGHVS, CDR2 FNYEAQ. The CDR3 is 13 residues long. Deletions cut 4 bases from V and 4 bases from J, with 10 bases between. CDR3 in amino acids: CASSSTYGETQYF. The DNA of the CDR3 is TGTGCCAGCAGCTCGACCTACGGAGAGACCCAGTACTTC.

This clonotype occurred once. The chain carries TRBV29-1 and TRBJ2-3; no definite D call. The CDR3 sequence is 13 residues long. Trimming took off 6 bases at V and 0 bases at J, with 10 bases between the two ends. Per germline, CDR1 SQVTM and CDR2 ANQGSEA. The CDR3 is CSVNIFSTDTQYF. CDR3 nucleotide sequence: TGCAGCGTAAACATCTTTAGCACAGATACGCAGTATTTT.

The chain combines TRBV10-3 with TRBJ2-3; 7 bases align to TRBD2. This CDR3 spans 17 amino acids. CDR1 ENHRY and CDR2 SYGVKD come from the germline V gene. The ends lost 0 bases at V and 0 bases at J; junction bases unmatched: 6. CDR3 coding DNA: TGTGCCATCAGTGAGTCTTCTCAAGCGGGGAGCACAGATACGCAGTATTTT. Encoded protein: CAISESSQAGSTDTQYF.

The rearrangement uses TRBV20-1 and TRBJ2-5; D is perhaps TRBD1 (6 bases). Germline V gene lookup returns CDR1 DFQATT and CDR2 SNEGSKA (reference sequence). V lost 4 bases, J lost 4 bases, and 22 bases lay in between. This CDR3 comprises 16 residues. The CDR3 coding sequence is TGCAGTGCTATAGGGGGTAGTTCAGTAACCCGAGAGACCCAGTACTTC. It is translated as CSAIGGSSVTRETQYF.

This clonotype was detected many times. V and J are TRBV5-4 and TRBJ2-5, with 8 bases lining up with TRBD1. Unmatched junction bases numbered 3, after V lost 0 bases and J lost 2 bases. Germline CDR1 and CDR2: SGHNT and YYREEE (reference sequence). The CDR3 has 15 residues. CDR3: CASSLGQGAQETQYF. The CDR3 bases are TGTGCCAGCAGCTTGGGCCAGGGGGCTCAAGAGACCCAGTACTTC.

This clonotype was observed a few times. The CDR3 sequence is CASSLPSSGGRNTEAFF. The CDR3 DNA follows: TGTGCCAGCAGCTTGCCCAGCTCGGGGGGTAGAAATACTGAAGCTTTCTTT. The rearrangement uses TRBV5-5 and TRBJ1-1, with D possibly matching TRBD1 (5 bases). V shed 1 base and J shed 5 bases, with 21 bases lying between them. The germline CDR1 and CDR2 sequences are SGHKS and YYEKEE (reference sequence). CDR3 length: 17 amino acids.

This clonotype was recorded many times. The rearrangement joins TRBV20-1 to TRBJ1-4, with D possibly being TRBD1 (6 bases). CDR3 size: 13 residues. CDR1 and CDR2 (germline): DFQATT, SNEGSKA (reference sequence). V gave up 4 bases and J gave up 4 bases, with 10 bases separating them. The CDR3 DNA follows: TGCAGTGCTAACCAGGGGTATAATGAAAAACTGTTTTTT. It encodes CSANQGYNEKLFF.

This clonotype came up many times. The rearrangement links TRBV2 to TRBJ2-5; maybe TRBD1 (6 bases). Trimming pared 8 bases from V and 2 bases from J, leaving 6 bases between. Germline values: CDR1 SNHLY, CDR2 FYNNEI. CDR3 length: 11 amino acids. The CDR3, as DNA: TGTGCCAGCGGACAGCAAGAGACCCAGTACTTC. Its translation is CASGQQETQYF.

This clonotype was seen a handful of times. The chain carries TRBV20-1 and TRBJ1-1, with 7 bases fitting TRBD1. Looked up from germline, CDR1 is DFQATT and CDR2 is SNEGSKA (reference sequence). Trimming took 0 bases from V and 6 from J; bases not matched to a gene: 7. CDR3 size: 14 residues. CDR3 sequence reads: CSARDPGQTAEAFF. Written as DNA, the CDR3 is TGCAGTGCTAGAGATCCGGGACAGACCGCTGAAGCTTTCTTT.

The rearrangement joins TRBV7-9 to TRBJ2-3; D gene unclear. The CDR3 covers 13 residues. V gave up 5 bases and J gave up 2 bases, with 8 bases separating them. The germline gives CDR1 SEHNR, CDR2 FQNEAQ (reference sequence). The CDR3 DNA is TGTGCCAGCAGCCCCCAGAACACAGATACGCAGTATTTT. This encodes CASSPQNTDTQYF.

This clonotype was observed a few times. The chain combines TRBV18 with TRBJ2-1; 8 bases fit TRBD2. Trimming cost V 0 bases and J 9 bases; bases outside gene matches: 13. The CDR3 is 17 amino acids. Germline CDR1 reads KGHSH; CDR2 reads LQKENI. This CDR3 reads CASSPPQRGSLGSEQFF. In nucleotides, the CDR3 is TGTGCCAGCTCACCACCTCAGCGGGGGTCCCTAGGGAGTGAGCAGTTCTTC.